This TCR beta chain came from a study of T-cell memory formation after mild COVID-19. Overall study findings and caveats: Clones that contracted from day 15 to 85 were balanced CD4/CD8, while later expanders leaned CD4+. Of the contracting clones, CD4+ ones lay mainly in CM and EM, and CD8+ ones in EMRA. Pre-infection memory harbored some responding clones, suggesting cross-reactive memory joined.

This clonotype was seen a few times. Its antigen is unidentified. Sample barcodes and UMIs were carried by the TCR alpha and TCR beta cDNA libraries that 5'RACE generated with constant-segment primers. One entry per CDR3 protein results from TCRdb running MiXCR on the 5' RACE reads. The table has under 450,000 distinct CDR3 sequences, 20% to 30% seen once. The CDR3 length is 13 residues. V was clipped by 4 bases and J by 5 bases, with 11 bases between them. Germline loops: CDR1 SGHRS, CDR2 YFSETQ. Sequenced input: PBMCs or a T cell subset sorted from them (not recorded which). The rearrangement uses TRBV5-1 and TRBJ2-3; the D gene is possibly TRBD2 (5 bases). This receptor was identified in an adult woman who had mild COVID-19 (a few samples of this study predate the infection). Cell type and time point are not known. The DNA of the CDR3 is TGCGCCAGCAGCCCAGACTACTTAGATACGCAGTATTTT. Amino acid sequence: CASSPDYLDTQYF.